This T cell receptor beta chain was captured in a study of blood T cell repertoires in COVID-19. For the study at large: Collection of acute and convalescent COVID-19 samples took place in the United States, Italy and Spain. PBMCs, B-cell-depleted T cells, or T cells provided the cDNA or gDNA that made up the material.

Trimming took off 6 bases at V and 5 bases at J, with 11 bases between the two ends. The CDR3 totals 14 residues. From germline, CDR1 is SGHDN and CDR2 FVKESK. Under the authors' procedure: How many nucleated cells were present was estimated from reference gene primer amplification. Profiled with immunoSEQ multiplex PCR; TCRdb holds only in-frame clones, not every one. V and J calls and clone size are those listed in that table; D and trimming were worked out from the DNA. The data contain approximately 100,000 clones, about nine tenths of them seen just once; the ten biggest clones take up approximately 10%.

The receptor comes from a man in his fifties with acute or convalescent COVID-19. The sequenced sample consisted of peripheral blood. The chain combines TRBV14 with TRBJ1-6; D not resolved. The CDR3 sequence is CASSRGGNNSPLHF. In nucleotides, the CDR3 is TGTGCCAGCAGTAGAGGAGGCAATAATTCACCCCTCCACTTT.